The clone carrying this T cell receptor (beta chain) is a singleton in its sample. The data originate from a study of low-dose radiotherapy and immunotherapy resistance in tumors. cDNA synthesis used a TRAV/TRBV-specific primer set for both chains. TCRs underwent 20 PCR cycles of amplification with a constant-region primer and V-primer adapter. TCRdb reprocessed the reads with MiXCR, giving one entry per CDR3 protein. The repertoire holds 10,000 to 15,000 distinct CDR3 sequences, with 60% as singletons. Per germline, CDR1 MDHEN and CDR2 SYDVKM. The CDR3 runs 13 residues. The V end lost 3 bases, the J end lost 6 bases, and 12 bases lay between the germline ends.

This chain joins TRBV28 and TRBJ2-7; D is perhaps TRBD1 or TRBD2 (5 bases each). The origin of this receptor is a human donor with advanced metastatic prostate, ovarian, gallbladder or colorectal cancer (not recorded which). This table probably holds off-target reads from a library built for another chain. In nucleotides, the CDR3 is TGTGCCAGCAGTTTCTCGGGGCGAGGCGAGCAGTACTTC. Translating it yields CASSFSGRGEQYF.